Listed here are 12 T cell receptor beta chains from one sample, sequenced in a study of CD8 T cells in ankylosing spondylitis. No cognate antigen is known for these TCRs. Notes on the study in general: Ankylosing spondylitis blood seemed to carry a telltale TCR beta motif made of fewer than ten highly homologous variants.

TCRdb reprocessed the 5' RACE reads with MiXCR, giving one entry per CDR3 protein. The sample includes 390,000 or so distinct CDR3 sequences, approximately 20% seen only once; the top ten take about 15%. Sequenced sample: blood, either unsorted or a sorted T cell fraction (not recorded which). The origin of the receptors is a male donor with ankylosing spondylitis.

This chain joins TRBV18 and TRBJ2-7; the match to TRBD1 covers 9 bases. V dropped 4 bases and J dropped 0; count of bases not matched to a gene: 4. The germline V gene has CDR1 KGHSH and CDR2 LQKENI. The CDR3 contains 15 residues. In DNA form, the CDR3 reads TGTGCCAGCTCACTCCGGGACAGGGCCTCCTACGAGCAGTACTTC. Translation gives CASSLRDRASYEQYF.

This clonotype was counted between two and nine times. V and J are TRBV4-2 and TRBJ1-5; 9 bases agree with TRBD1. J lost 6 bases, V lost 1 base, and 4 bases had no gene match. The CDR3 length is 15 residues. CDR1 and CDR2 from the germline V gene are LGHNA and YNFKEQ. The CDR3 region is CASSQGTGERQPQHF. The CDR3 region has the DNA TGTGCCAGCAGCCAAGGGACAGGGGAACGTCAGCCCCAGCATTTT.

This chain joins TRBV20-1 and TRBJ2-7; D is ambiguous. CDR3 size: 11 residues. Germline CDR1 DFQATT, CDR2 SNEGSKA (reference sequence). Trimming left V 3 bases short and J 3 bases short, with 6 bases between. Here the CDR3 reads CSASARYEQYF. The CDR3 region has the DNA TGCAGTGCTAGTGCACGCTACGAGCAGTACTTC.

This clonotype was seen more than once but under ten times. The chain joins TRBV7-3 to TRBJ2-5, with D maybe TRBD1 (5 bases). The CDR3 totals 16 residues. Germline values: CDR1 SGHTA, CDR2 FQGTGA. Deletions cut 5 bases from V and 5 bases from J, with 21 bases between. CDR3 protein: CASSTGPASRWETQYF. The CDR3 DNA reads TGTGCCAGCAGCACAGGCCCGGCCTCAAGGTGGGAGACCCAGTACTTC.

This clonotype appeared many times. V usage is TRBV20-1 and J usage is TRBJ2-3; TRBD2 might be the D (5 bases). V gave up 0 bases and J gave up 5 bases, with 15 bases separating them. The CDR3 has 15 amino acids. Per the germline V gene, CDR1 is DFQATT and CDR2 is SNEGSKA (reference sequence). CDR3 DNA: TGCAGTGCTAGAGATGGTGGGAGAACGGAAGATACGCAGTATTTT. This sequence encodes CSARDGGRTEDTQYF.

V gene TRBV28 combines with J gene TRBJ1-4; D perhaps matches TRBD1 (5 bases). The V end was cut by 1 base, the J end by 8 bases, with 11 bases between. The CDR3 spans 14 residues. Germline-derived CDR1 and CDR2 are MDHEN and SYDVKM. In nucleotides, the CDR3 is TGTGCCAGCAGTTTATATTCCAGGGAAGAAAAACTGTTTTTT. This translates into CASSLYSREEKLFF. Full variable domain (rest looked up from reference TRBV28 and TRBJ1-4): DVKVTQSSRYLVKRTGEKVFLECVQDMDHENMFWYRQDPGLGLRLIYFSYDVKMKEKGDIPEGYSVSREKKERFSLILESASTNQTSMYLCASSLYSREEKLFFGSGTQLSVL.

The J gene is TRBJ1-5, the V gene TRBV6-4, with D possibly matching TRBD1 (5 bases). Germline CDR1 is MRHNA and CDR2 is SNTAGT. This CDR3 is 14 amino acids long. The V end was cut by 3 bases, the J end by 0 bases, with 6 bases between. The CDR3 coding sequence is TGTGCCAGCAGTGAGACAGATAGCAATCAGCCCCAGCATTTT. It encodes CASSETDSNQPQHF.

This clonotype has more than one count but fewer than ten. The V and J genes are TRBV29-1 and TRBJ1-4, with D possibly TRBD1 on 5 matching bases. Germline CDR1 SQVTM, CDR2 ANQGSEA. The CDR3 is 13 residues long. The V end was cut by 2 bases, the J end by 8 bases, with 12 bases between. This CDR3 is CSVESGAGEKLFF. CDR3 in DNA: TGCAGCGTTGAATCCGGGGCGGGGGAAAAACTGTTTTTT.

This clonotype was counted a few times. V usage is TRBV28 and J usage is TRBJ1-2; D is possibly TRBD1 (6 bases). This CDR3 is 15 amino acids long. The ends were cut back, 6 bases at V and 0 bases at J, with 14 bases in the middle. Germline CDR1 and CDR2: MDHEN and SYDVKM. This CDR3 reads CASSRATGTNYGYTF. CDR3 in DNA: TGTGCCAGCAGCCGTGCCACAGGGACTAACTATGGCTACACCTTC.

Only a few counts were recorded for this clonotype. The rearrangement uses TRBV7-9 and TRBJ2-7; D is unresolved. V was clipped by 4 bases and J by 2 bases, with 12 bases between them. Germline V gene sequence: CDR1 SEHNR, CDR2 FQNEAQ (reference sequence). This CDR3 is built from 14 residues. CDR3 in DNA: TGTGCCAGCAGCTCACTGGGCCTTACCTACGAGCAGTACTTC. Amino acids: CASSSLGLTYEQYF.

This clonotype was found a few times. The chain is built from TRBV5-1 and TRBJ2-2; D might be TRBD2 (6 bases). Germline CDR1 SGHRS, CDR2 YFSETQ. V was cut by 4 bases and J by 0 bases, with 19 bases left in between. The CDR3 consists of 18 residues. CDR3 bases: TGCGCCAGCAGCCCCTGGGGGGTTAGCGGCGCGAACACCGGGGAGCTGTTTTTT. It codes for CASSPWGVSGANTGELFF.

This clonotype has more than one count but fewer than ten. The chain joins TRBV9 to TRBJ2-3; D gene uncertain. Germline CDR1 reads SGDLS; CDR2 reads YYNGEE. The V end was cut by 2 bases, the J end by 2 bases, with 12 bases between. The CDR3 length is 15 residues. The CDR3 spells CASSVGVYPTDTQYF. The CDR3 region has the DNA TGTGCCAGCAGCGTCGGTGTCTATCCCACAGATACGCAGTATTTT.